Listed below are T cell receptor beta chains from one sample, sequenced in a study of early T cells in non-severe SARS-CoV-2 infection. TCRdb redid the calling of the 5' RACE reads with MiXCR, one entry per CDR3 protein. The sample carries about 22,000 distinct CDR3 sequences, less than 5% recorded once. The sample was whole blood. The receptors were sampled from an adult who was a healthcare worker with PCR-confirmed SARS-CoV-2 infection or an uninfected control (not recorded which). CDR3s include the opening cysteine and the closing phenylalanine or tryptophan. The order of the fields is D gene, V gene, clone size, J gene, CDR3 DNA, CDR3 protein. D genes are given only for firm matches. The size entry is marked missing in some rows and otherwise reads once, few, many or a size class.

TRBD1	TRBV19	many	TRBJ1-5	TGTGCCAGTAGGACCCAGGGGGACTACAATCAGCCCCAGCATTTT	CASRTQGDYNQPQHF
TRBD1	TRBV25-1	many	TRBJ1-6	TGTGCCAGCAAGACAGGGGTCGGTTCACCCCTCCACTTT	CASKTGVGSPLHF
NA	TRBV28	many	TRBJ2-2	TGTGCCAGCACAGTCCAACTGGGAGCCGGGGAGCTGTTTTTT	CASTVQLGAGELFF
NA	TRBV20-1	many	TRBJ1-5	TGCAGTGCTGCCGGGTTCAATCAGCCCCAGCATTTT	CSAAGFNQPQHF
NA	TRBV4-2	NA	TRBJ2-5	TGTGCCAGCAGCCAACAGGAAGAGACCCAGTACTTC	CASSQQEETQYF
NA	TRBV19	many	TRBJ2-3	TGTGCCAGTAGTATAGATTCCCCAGATACGCAGTATTTT	CASSIDSPDTQYF
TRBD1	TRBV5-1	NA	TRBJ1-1	TGCGCCAGCAGCACGGGACAGGGTTTCTCTACTGAAGCTTTCTTT	CASSTGQGFSTEAFF
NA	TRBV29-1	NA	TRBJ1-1	TGCAGCGTTGGGGTGAACACTGAAGCTTTCTTT	CSVGVNTEAFF
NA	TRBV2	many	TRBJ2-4	TGTGCCAGCAGTGAGCCTGAAAACATTCAGTACTTC	CASSEPENIQYF
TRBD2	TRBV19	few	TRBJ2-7	TGTGCCAGTAGACCCGACGCGGGAGAAGGCTACGAGCAGTACTTC	CASRPDAGEGYEQYF
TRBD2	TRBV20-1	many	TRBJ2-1	TGCAGTGCCCGGAACCTAGCGGGAGGCAATGAGCAGTTCTTC	CSARNLAGGNEQFF
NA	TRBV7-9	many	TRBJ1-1	TGTGCCAGCAGCTTAGGATGGAACGGGGAGACTGAAGCTTTCTTT	CASSLGWNGETEAFF
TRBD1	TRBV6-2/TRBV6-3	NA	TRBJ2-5	TGTGCCAGCAGCCTACAGGGGGCCGGAGAGACCCAGTACTTC	CASSLQGAGETQYF
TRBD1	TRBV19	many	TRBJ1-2	TGTGCCAGTAGTATAGTCGTGACAGGGGCCCTTGGCTACACCTTC	CASSIVVTGALGYTF
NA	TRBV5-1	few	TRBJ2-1	TGCGCCAGCAGCTTGGTCATGAGGGATGAGCAGTTCTTC	CASSLVMRDEQFF
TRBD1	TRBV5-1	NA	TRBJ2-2	TGCGCCAGCAGCCCAACCGGGACAGGAGGGAACGGGGAGCTGTTTTTT	CASSPTGTGGNGELFF
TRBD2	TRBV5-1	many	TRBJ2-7	TGCGCCAGCAGCTTTAATCCGGGACTAGCTTACGAGCAGTACTTC	CASSFNPGLAYEQYF
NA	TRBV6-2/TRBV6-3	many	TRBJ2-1	TGTGCCACCTTAAGGTACAGGCGGCAGTTCTTC	CATLRYRRQFF
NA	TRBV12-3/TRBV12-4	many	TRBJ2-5	TGTGCCAGCAGTAGAGGGACCCGTGGGGTGGGGACGTACCAAGAGACCCAGTACTTC	CASSRGTRGVGTYQETQYF
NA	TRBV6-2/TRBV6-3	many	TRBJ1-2	TGTGCCAGCACCCAACCACCGACCTATGGCTACACCTTC	CASTQPPTYGYTF
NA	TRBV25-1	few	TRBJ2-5	TGTGCCAGCAACAATGATGGTGGCGAGACCCAGTACTTC	CASNNDGGETQYF
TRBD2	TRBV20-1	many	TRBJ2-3	TGCAGTGCTAGGAGGGGAGGGAGCGGATTCACAGATACGCAGTATTTT	CSARRGGSGFTDTQYF